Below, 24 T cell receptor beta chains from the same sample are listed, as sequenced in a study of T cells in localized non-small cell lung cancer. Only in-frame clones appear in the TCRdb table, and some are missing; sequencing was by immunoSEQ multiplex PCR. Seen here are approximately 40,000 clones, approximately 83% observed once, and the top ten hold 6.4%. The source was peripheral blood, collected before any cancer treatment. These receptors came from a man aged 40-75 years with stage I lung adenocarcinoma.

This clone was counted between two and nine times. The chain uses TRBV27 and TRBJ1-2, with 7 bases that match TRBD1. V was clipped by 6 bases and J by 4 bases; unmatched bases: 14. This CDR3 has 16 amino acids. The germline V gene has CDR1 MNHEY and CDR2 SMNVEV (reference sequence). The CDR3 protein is CASSPSSDRALYGYTF. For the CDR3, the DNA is TGTGCCAGCAGCCCTTCCTCCGACAGGGCCCTCTATGGCTACACCTTC.

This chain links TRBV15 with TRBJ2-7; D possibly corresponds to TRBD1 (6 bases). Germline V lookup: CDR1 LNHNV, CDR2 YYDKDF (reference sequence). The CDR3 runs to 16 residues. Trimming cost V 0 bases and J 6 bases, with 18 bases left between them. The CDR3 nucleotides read TGTGCCACCAGCAGAGAGGGGGCCAGGGGCTCTCGCGAGCAGTACTTC. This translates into CATSREGARGSREQYF.

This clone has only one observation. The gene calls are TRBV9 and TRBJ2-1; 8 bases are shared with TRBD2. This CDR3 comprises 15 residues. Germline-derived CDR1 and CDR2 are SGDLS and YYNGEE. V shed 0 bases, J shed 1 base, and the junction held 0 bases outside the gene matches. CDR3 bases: TGTGCCAGCAGCGTAGCGGGAGGGTCCTACAATGAGCAGTTCTTC. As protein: CASSVAGGSYNEQFF.

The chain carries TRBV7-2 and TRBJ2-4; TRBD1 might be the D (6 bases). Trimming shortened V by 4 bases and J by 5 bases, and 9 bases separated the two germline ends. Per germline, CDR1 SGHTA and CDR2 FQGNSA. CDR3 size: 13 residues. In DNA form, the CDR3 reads TGTGCCAGCAGCTCAAGACAGGAAAACATTCAGTACTTC. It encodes CASSSRQENIQYF.

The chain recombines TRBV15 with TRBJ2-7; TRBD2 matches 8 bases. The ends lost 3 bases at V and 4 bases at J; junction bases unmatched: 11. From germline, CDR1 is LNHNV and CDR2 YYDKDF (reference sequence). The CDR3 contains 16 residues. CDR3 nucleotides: TGTGCCACCAGCAGGGGGATTCAGCGGGAGAGGTACGAGCAGTACTTC. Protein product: CATSRGIQRERYEQYF.

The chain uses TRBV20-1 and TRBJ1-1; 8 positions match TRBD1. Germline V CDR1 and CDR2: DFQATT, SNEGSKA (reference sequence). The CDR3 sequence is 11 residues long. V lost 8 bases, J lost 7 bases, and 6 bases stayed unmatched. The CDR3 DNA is TGCAGTCCGACAGGGGACTTTGAAGCTTTCTTT. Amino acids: CSPTGDFEAFF.

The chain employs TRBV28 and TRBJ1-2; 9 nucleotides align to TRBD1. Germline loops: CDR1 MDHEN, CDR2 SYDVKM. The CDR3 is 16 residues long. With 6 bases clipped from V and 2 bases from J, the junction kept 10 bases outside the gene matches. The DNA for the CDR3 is TGTGCCAGCAGCCAAGTAGGGGACAGGGCGAACTATGGCTACACCTTC. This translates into CASSQVGDRANYGYTF.

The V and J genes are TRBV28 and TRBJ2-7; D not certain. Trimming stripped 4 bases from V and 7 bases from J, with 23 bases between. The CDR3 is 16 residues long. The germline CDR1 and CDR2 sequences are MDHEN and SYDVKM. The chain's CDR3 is CASSSLVVSGPSEQYF. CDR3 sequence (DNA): TGTGCCAGCAGTTCCCTAGTGGTTAGTGGGCCTTCTGAGCAGTACTTC.

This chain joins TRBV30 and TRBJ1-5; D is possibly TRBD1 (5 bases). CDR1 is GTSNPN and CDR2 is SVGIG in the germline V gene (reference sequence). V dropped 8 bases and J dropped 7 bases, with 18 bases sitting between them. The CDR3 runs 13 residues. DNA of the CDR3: TGTGCCATCGGGACCGCGGGGAGCCAGCCCCAGCATTTT. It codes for CAIGTAGSQPQHF. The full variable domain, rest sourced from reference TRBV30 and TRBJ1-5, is SQTIHQWPATLVQPVGSPLSLECTVEGTSNPNLYWYRQAAGRGLQLLFYSVGIGQISSEVPQNLSASRPQDRQFILSSKKLLLSDSGFYLCAIGTAGSQPQHFGDGTRLSIL.

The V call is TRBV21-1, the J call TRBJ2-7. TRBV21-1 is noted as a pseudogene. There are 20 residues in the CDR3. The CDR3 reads CASSTSFDRVNGRNSYEQYF. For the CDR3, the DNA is TGTGCCAGCAGCACATCTTTTGACAGGGTTAACGGGAGGAACTCCTACGAGCAGTACTTC.

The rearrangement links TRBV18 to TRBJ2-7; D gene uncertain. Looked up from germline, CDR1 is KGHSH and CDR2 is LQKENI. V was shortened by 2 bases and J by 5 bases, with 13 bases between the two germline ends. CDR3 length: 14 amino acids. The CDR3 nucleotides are TGTGCCAGCTCACCAAACCCAGATTCTAACGAGCAGTACTTC. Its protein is CASSPNPDSNEQYF.

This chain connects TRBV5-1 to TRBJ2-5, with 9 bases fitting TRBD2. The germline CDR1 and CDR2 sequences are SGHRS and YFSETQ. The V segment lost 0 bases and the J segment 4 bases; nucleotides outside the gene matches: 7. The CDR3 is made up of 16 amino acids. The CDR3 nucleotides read TGCGCCAGCAGCTTGGCTCCTAGCGGGATAGCAGAGACCCAGTACTTC. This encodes CASSLAPSGIAETQYF. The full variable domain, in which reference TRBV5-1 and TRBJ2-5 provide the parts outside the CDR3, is KAGVTQTPRYLIKTRGQQVTLSCSPISGHRSVSWYQQTPGQGLQFLFEYFSETQRNKGNFPGRFSGRQFSNSRSEMNVSTLELGDSALYLCASSLAPSGIAETQYFGPGTRLLVL.

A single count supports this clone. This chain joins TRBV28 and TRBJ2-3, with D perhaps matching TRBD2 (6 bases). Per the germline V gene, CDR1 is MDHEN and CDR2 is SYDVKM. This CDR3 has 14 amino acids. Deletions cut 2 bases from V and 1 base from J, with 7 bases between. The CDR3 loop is CASSLAGRTDTQYF. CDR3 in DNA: TGTGCCAGCAGTTTAGCGGGACGCACAGATACGCAGTATTTT.

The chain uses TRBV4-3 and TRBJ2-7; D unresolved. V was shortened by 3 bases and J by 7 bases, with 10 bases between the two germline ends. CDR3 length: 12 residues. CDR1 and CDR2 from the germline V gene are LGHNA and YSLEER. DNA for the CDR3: TGCGCCAGCAGCCACGCAAAGGGTGAGCAGTACTTC. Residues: CASSHAKGEQYF.

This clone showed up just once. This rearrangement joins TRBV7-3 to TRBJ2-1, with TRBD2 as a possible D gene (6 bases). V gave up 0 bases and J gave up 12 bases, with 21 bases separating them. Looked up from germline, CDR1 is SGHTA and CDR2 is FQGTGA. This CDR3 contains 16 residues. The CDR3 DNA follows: TGTGCCAGCAGCTTAACGTCCGGGACTGGGCTTTGGGGGCAGTTCTTC. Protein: CASSLTSGTGLWGQFF.

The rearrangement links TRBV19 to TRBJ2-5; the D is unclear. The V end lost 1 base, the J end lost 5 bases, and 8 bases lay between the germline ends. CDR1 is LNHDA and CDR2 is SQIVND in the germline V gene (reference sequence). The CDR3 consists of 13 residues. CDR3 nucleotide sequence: TGTGCCAGTAGTATAGTTCGCGAGGAGACCCAGTACTTC. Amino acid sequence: CASSIVREETQYF.

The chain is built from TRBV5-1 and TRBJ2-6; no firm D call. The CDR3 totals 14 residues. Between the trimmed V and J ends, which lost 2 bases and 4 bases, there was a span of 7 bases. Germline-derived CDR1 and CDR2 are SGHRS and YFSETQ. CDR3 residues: CASSLRTGANVLTF. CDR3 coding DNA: TGCGCCAGCAGCTTACGGACCGGGGCCAACGTCCTGACTTTC.

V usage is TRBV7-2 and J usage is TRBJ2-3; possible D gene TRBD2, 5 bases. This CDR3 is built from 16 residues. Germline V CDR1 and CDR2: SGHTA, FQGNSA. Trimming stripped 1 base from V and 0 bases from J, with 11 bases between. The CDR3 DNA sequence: TGTGCCAGCAGCTTAGACTGGACTTTCAGCACAGATACGCAGTATTTT. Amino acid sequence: CASSLDWTFSTDTQYF. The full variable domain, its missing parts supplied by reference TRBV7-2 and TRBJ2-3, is GAGVSQSPSNKVTEKGKDVELRCDPISGHTALYWYRQSLGQGLEFLIYFQGNSAPDKSGLPSDRFSAERTGGSVSTLTIQRTQQEDSAVYLCASSLDWTFSTDTQYFGPGTRLTVL.

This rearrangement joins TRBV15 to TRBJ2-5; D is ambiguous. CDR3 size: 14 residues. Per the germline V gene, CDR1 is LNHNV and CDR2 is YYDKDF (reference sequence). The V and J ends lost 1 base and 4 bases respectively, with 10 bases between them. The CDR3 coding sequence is TGTGCCACCAGCAGAGGGCCCGTGGGAGAGACCCAGTACTTC. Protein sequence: CATSRGPVGETQYF.

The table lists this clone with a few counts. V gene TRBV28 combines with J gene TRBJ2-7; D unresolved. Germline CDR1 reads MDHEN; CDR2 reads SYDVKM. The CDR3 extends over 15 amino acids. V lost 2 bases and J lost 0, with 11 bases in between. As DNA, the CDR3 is TGTGCCAGCAGTTTAGCTCCAGCGAGCTCCTACGAGCAGTACTTC. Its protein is CASSLAPASSYEQYF.

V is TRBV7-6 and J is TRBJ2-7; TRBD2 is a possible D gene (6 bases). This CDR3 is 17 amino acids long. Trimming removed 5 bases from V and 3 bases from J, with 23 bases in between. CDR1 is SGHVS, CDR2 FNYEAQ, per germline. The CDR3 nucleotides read TGTGCCAGCAGCATCGCCCCAGTAGCGGAGACATACTACGAGCAGTACTTC. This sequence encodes CASSIAPVAETYYEQYF.

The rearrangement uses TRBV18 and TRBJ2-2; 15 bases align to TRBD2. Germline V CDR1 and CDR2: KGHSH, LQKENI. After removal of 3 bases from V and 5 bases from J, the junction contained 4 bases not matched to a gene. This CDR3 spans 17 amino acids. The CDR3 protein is CASSPPGLAGGTGELFF. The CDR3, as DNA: TGTGCCAGCTCACCTCCAGGACTAGCGGGAGGGACCGGGGAGCTGTTTTTT. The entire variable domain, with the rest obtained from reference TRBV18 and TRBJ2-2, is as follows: NAGVMQNPRHLVRRRGQEARLRCSPMKGHSHVYWYRQLPEEGLKFMVYLQKENIIDESGMPKERFSAEFPKEGPSILRIQQVVRGDSAAYFCASSPPGLAGGTGELFFGEGSRLTVL.

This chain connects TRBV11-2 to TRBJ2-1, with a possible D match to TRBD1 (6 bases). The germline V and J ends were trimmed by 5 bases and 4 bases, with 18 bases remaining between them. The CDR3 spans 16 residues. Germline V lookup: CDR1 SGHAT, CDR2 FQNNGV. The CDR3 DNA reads TGTGCCAGCAGCCCCTCAGGGGCGTACTCTTACAATGAGCAGTTCTTC. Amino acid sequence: CASSPSGAYSYNEQFF.

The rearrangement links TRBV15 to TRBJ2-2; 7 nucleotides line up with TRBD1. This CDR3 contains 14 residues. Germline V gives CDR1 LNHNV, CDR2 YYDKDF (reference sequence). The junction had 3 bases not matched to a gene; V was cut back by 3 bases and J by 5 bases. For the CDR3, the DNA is TGTGCCACCAGCAGGACAGGGTGGACCGGGGAGCTGTTTTTT. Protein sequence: CATSRTGWTGELFF.